The 19 T cell receptor beta chains below all came from one sample that was sequenced in a study of T cell changes during pregnancy in multiple sclerosis. Clones were read by immunoSEQ multiplex PCR, and TCRdb kept only the in-frame ones, dropping some. The data hold roughly 93,000 clones, with around 90% observed a single time. The specimen was peripheral blood, collected in the first trimester of pregnancy. All receptors derive from a female donor in good health, enrolled as a control in a pregnancy study.

The chain couples TRBV5-1 to TRBJ2-1, with a possible D match to TRBD2 (6 bases). CDR1 and CDR2 (germline): SGHRS, YFSETQ. V shed 4 bases and J shed 2 bases, with 16 bases lying between them. The length of the CDR3 is 16 residues. CDR3 region: CASSVAGTLPYNEQFF. CDR3 nucleotides: TGCGCCAGCAGCGTAGCCGGGACTCTACCCTACAATGAGCAGTTCTTC.

The chain carries TRBV7-9 and TRBJ2-7, with 9 bases aligning to TRBD1. V trimming: 4 bases; J trimming: 4 bases; junction bases outside the gene matches: 8. Looked up from germline, CDR1 is SEHNR and CDR2 is FQNEAQ (reference sequence). The CDR3 is made up of 15 amino acids. CDR3 residues: CASSSPGQGVYEQYF. CDR3 nucleotides: TGTGCCAGCAGCTCCCCGGGACAGGGTGTATACGAGCAGTACTTC.

This clone showed up just once. The chain carries TRBV5-6 and TRBJ1-1; TRBD1 is a possible D gene (5 bases). The length of the CDR3 is 13 residues. V was shortened by 1 base and J by 7 bases, with 11 bases between the two germline ends. Germline lookup yields CDR1 SGHDT and CDR2 YYEEEE. The CDR3 here is CASSLKERGEAFF. The DNA for the CDR3 is TGTGCCAGCAGCTTGAAGGAAAGGGGTGAAGCTTTCTTT.

The chain employs TRBV30 and TRBJ2-1, with D perhaps matching TRBD2 (5 bases). The germline V gene encodes CDR1 GTSNPN and CDR2 SVGIG (reference sequence). V was trimmed by 3 bases and J by 4 bases, leaving 10 bases between them. This CDR3 has 13 amino acids. The CDR3 region has the DNA TGTGCCTGGAGCCCCGGGATGTACAATGAGCAGTTCTTC. Translating gives CAWSPGMYNEQFF.

The chain couples TRBV4-3 to TRBJ2-1; D might be TRBD2 (5 bases). The length of the CDR3 is 13 residues. Trimming took 3 bases from V and 7 from J, leaving 10 bases between them. Germline CDR1 LGHNA, CDR2 YSLEER. The CDR3 protein is CASSQSPGNEQFF. CDR3 DNA sequence: TGCGCCAGCAGCCAGAGCCCGGGGAATGAGCAGTTCTTC.

The V gene is TRBV4-3, the J gene TRBJ1-2, with 10 positions matching TRBD1. Unmatched junction bases numbered 11, after V lost 0 bases and J lost 7 bases. The CDR3 runs to 17 residues. Germline values: CDR1 LGHNA, CDR2 YSLEER. The DNA of the CDR3 is TGCGCCAGCAGCCAAGAGGGACAGGGGTACTCCACGAGTGGCTACACCTTC. It encodes CASSQEGQGYSTSGYTF.

Details on this clone: The junction departs from germline at one end; a sequencing error may be responsible. The chain uses TRBV7-7 and TRBJ2-5, with TRBD1 identical over 9 bases. Germline V gene data show CDR1 as SSHAT and CDR2 as FNYEAQ (reference sequence). This CDR3 contains 14 residues. The CDR3 loop is CASSLGTGRETQYF. CDR3 DNA sequence: TGTGCTAGCAGCTTAGGGACAGGGAGGGAGACCCAGTACTTC.

This rearrangement joins TRBV4-3 to TRBJ1-2; no clear D gene. The length of the CDR3 is 13 residues. Per the germline V gene, CDR1 is LGHNA and CDR2 is YSLEER. Trimming cost V 3 bases and J 8 bases, with 13 bases left between them. CDR3 in DNA: TGCGCCAGCAGCCAGGACCGCGCGGGAGGCTACACCTTC. Amino acid sequence: CASSQDRAGGYTF.

V gene TRBV7-2 combines with J gene TRBJ2-4; 8 bases fit TRBD2. V trimming: 2 bases; J trimming: 10 bases; junction bases outside the gene matches: 7. The CDR3 spans 14 residues. Germline V gene lookup returns CDR1 SGHTA and CDR2 FQGNSA. The CDR3 bases are TGTGCCAGCAGCTTATTGGCGGGGGGTACAATTCAGTACTTC. Protein: CASSLLAGGTIQYF.

DNA of the CDR3: TGTGCCAGCAGCTTGGGTTCATTGAGGGACACCTTC. It codes for CASSLGSLRDTF. The chain links TRBV5-6 to TRBJ1-2; D is unresolved. The V end lost 0 bases, the J end lost 12 bases, and 12 bases lay between the germline ends. The CDR3 loop spans 12 amino acids. Germline CDR1 reads SGHDT; CDR2 reads YYEEEE.

The V call is TRBV6-5, the J call TRBJ2-3; D gene uncertain. This CDR3 is 14 amino acids long. The ends were cut back, 0 bases at V and 4 bases at J, with 8 bases in the middle. The germline CDR1 and CDR2 sequences are MNHEY and SVGAGI. CDR3 sequence: CASSYSIQPDTQYF. The CDR3 nucleotides are TGTGCCAGCAGTTACTCGATACAGCCAGATACGCAGTATTTT.

The chain links TRBV2 to TRBJ2-2, with TRBD1 matching 7 bases. The germline gives CDR1 SNHLY, CDR2 FYNNEI. V shed 2 bases, J shed 2 bases, and the junction held 8 bases outside the gene matches. The CDR3 sequence is 17 residues long. CDR3 DNA: TGTGCCAGCAGTGAATTGGCAGGGGGAAAAAACACCGGGGAGCTGTTTTTT. Translated, it gives CASSELAGGKNTGELFF.

V usage is TRBV4-1 and J usage is TRBJ2-5, with D unresolved. From germline, CDR1 is MGHRA and CDR2 YSYEKL. Deletions cut 2 bases from V and 12 bases from J, with 19 bases between. The CDR3 has 14 amino acids. CDR3 amino acids: CASSQSGSRGAEYF. In nucleotides, the CDR3 is TGCGCCAGCAGCCAATCGGGTTCTCGAGGAGCCGAGTACTTC.

This rearrangement joins TRBV11-2 to TRBJ1-2; TRBD1 matches at 7 bases. V lost 5 bases, J lost 4 bases, and 10 bases stayed unmatched. The length of the CDR3 is 15 residues. Germline-derived CDR1 and CDR2 are SGHAT and FQNNGV. CDR3 bases: TGTGCCAGCAGCCCCCAGGGACAGAGTCTCTATGGCTACACCTTC. Translation: CASSPQGQSLYGYTF.

This rearrangement joins TRBV12-5 to TRBJ2-5; maybe TRBD2 (7 bases). V dropped 5 bases and J dropped 4 bases, with 14 bases sitting between them. The CDR3 totals 14 residues. Looked up from germline, CDR1 is LGHNT and CDR2 is FRNRAP. The CDR3 sequence: CASGAGGPGETQYF. The DNA of the CDR3 is TGTGCTAGTGGTGCCGGGGGGCCAGGAGAGACCCAGTACTTC.

The rearrangement links TRBV5-5 to TRBJ2-7; the D gene is possibly TRBD1 (5 bases). V lost 4 bases and J 3 bases, leaving 8 bases between the germline ends. Germline CDR1 and CDR2: SGHKS and YYEKEE (reference sequence). The CDR3 contains 12 residues. The CDR3 nucleotides read TGTGCCAGCAGCCCCAGGGACTACGAGCAGTACTTC. Its translation is CASSPRDYEQYF.

The J gene is TRBJ1-5, the V gene TRBV11-1; 7 positions agree with TRBD1. The CDR3 consists of 17 residues. Germline V gene sequence: CDR1 SGHAT, CDR2 FQDESV (reference sequence). Trimming cost V 5 bases and J 4 bases; bases outside gene matches: 14. The CDR3 loop reads CASSLFTRQGRNQPQHF. The CDR3 nucleotides read TGTGCCAGCAGCCTATTCACCCGACAGGGTAGAAATCAGCCCCAGCATTTT.

This clone has ten or more counts. The chain uses TRBV4-3 and TRBJ2-5; 8 bases agree with TRBD2. V lost 4 bases to trimming and J lost 5 bases; unmatched junction nucleotides: 9. The CDR3 has 15 amino acids. In germline, CDR1 is LGHNA, CDR2 YSLEER. The CDR3, as DNA: TGCGCCAGCAGCCGCCGCGGGGGGTTGCGGGAGACCCAGTACTTC. Amino acid sequence: CASSRRGGLRETQYF.

The V gene is TRBV2, the J gene TRBJ2-7, with 10 bases identical to TRBD2. With 8 bases clipped from V and 3 bases from J, the junction kept 1 base outside the gene matches. The CDR3 runs to 12 residues. CDR1 is SNHLY, CDR2 FYNNEI, per germline. Written as DNA, the CDR3 is TGTGCCAGCCTAGCGGGGGTCTACGAGCAGTACTTC. It codes for CASLAGVYEQYF. The full variable domain, with the rest looked up from reference TRBV2 and TRBJ2-7, is EPEVTQTPSHQVTQMGQEVILRCVPISNHLYFYWYRQILGQKVEFLVSFYNNEISEKSEIFDDQFSVERPDGSNFTLKIRSTKLEDSAMYFCASLAGVYEQYFGPGTRLTVT.